This TCR beta chain was documented in a study of cytomegalovirus exposure and HLA in healthy donors. The wider study: Early release data held 85 million or so unique TCRs from HLA-typed donors. For the approximately 410 genotyped donors, about 79% fell within the Caucasian-associated ancestry cluster. Findings and caveats of the study: In a later analysis, a missense DCLRE1C variant was linked to TCR beta V- and J-gene trimming.

The PCR ran on 60 Vbeta and 13 Jbeta primers. Some clones are missing from TCRdb's copy, which holds only in-frame ones; the method was immunoSEQ multiplex PCR. This table has around 150,000 clones, 64% appearing once. While unrecorded immune exposures were likely, the donors were nominally healthy when sampled. Germline V CDR1 and CDR2: SQVTM, ANQGSEA. This CDR3 contains 12 residues. V gave up 6 bases and J gave up 7 bases; unmatched junction bases: 8. Notes on this clone: Its matching antigen is unknown.

The chain couples TRBV29-1 to TRBJ1-2, with TRBD1 identical over 7 bases. The sequence derives from a woman in her 30s in good health and CMV-seropositive. The sequencing sample was made of PBMCs. CDR3 sequence reads: CSVSRGQIGYTF. The CDR3 nucleotides are TGCAGCGTCTCAAGGGGGCAGATTGGCTACACCTTC.